One and the same sample provided the 20 T cell receptor beta chains below, sequenced in a study of T cells in women clearing cervical HPV infection. Method: immunoSEQ multiplex PCR; TCRdb's copy keeps in-frame clones and lacks some. The sample data list about 20,000 clones. Sequencing was carried out using blood buffy coat. The receptors originated from a woman aged 18 to 75 with a cervical HPV16 infection that either progressed to CIN3+ or cleared (not recorded which).

Note on this clone: The observed sequence ends 3 residues before the CDR3 terminus, with the missing tail filled in from the germline J gene. The chain employs TRBV20-1 and TRBJ2-1, with 14 bases lining up with TRBD2. This CDR3 has 19 amino acids. After removal of 5 bases from V and 4 bases from J, the junction contained 16 bases not matched to a gene. Germline V gene sequence: CDR1 DFQATT, CDR2 SNEGSKA (reference sequence). Incomplete CDR3 DNA: TGCAGTGCTGCGGAGGGCGGACTAGCGGGGGGCAGAACTTACAATGAG. Its translation: CSAAEGGLAGGRTYNE. The entire CDR3 protein reads CSAAEGGLAGGRTYNEQFF.

The CDR3 region is CASSWGVNEQFF. The sequenced part of the CDR3 DNA is TGTGCCAGCAGTTGGGGGGTAAATGAG. This chain links TRBV6-2 or TRBV6-3 with TRBJ2-1; TRBD2 might be the D (6 bases). Read coverage stops 3 residues before the CDR3 terminus; the germline J gene supplies the remainder. CDR3 length: 12 amino acids. Germline CDR1 reads MNHEY; CDR2 reads SVGEGT. V shed 4 bases and J shed 7 bases, with 8 bases lying between them.

Notes on this clone: The read finishes 3 residues shy of the CDR3 end, and the germline J gene is used to complete it. V is TRBV14 and J is TRBJ2-1; a weak D match, TRBD1 (5 bases). The CDR3 runs to 13 residues. V lost 4 bases and J 8 bases, leaving 12 bases between the germline ends. CDR1 and CDR2 (germline): SGHDN, FVKESK. This CDR3 is CASSRIGVDEQFF. The sequenced part of the CDR3 DNA is TGTGCCAGCAGCCGGATAGGGGTCGATGAG. Variable domain in full (rest from reference TRBV14 and TRBJ2-1): EAGVTQFPSHSVIEKGQTVTLRCDPISGHDNLYWYRRVMGKEIKFLLHFVKESKQDESGMPNNRFLAERTGGTYSTLKVQPAELEDSGVYFCASSRIGVDEQFFGPGTRLTVL.

Details on this clone: The missing CDR3 end, 3 residues past where the read stops, is filled in from the germline J gene. The chain joins TRBV20-1 to TRBJ2-3, with D possibly being TRBD2 (7 bases). This CDR3 has 13 residues. Per germline, CDR1 DFQATT and CDR2 SNEGSKA (reference sequence). CDR3 sequence: CSAEAGAARAQYF. The covered CDR3 bases are TGCAGTGCTGAGGCGGGGGCAGCTAGAGCG.

Remarks on this clone: Coverage ceases 3 residues before the CDR3 finishes, and the germline J gene fills in the end. V usage is TRBV20-1 and J usage is TRBJ2-5; 15 bases are a match to TRBD2. This CDR3 has 17 amino acids. Germline V lookup: CDR1 DFQATT, CDR2 SNEGSKA (reference sequence). V lost 5 bases and J lost 4; bases outside the gene matches: 11. The covered CDR3 bases are TGCAGTGCTTTTCACGGGACTAGCGGGGGGTTCTCAGAGACC. It yields the protein CSAFHGTSGGFSET. The CDR3, in full, reads CSAFHGTSGGFSETQYF.

A note on this clone: The read ends 3 residues early relative to the CDR3; the germline J gene fills the gap. The chain uses TRBV30 and TRBJ1-4; D remains unclear. The CDR3 is 14 amino acids. V was pared by 0 bases and J by 5 bases, with 10 bases between. Germline V gene lookup returns CDR1 GTSNPN and CDR2 SVGIG (reference sequence). CDR3 loop: CAWSVLPWNEKLFF. CDR3 bases read: TGTGCCTGGAGTGTACTCCCCTGGAATGAAAAA.

As for this clone: The read comes to an end 3 residues before the CDR3 does, leaving the germline J gene to fill in the end. This chain connects TRBV19 to TRBJ2-5, with D unresolved. Trimming stripped 1 base from V and 3 bases from J, with 15 bases between. The CDR3 length is 16 residues. Germline values: CDR1 LNHDA, CDR2 SQIVND (reference sequence). CDR3 loop: CASSIVISFREETQYF. The sequenced CDR3 bases are TGTGCCAGTAGTATAGTAATCAGCTTTAGGGAAGAGACC.

In the case of this clone: The read finishes 3 residues shy of the CDR3 end, and the germline J gene is used to complete it. The gene calls are TRBV20-1 and TRBJ2-3, with TRBD2 matching over 9 bases. In germline, CDR1 is DFQATT, CDR2 SNEGSKA (reference sequence). There are 15 residues in the CDR3. V was pared by 4 bases and J by 4 bases, with 9 bases of the junction left unmatched. The DNA read from the CDR3 is TGCAGTGCTATTCGCCAGCGGGGGGATTCAGATACG. It codes for CSAIRQRGDSDT. The entire CDR3 is CSAIRQRGDSDTQYF.

CDR3 protein: CASSFSAGANEKLFF. The sequenced part of the CDR3 DNA is TGTGCCAGCAGCTTTAGCGCGGGAGCTAATGAAAAA. The chain uses TRBV11-2 and TRBJ1-4, with D unresolved. The DNA ends 3 residues before the CDR3 does, and the rest of the CDR3 is filled in from the germline J gene. Trimming cost V 3 bases and J 3 bases, with 11 bases left between them. CDR3 size: 15 residues. Germline-derived CDR1 and CDR2 are SGHAT and FQNNGV.

Comment on this clone: Read data end 3 residues before the CDR3 end; the end is taken from the germline J gene. The chain joins TRBV20-1 to TRBJ1-1, with D unresolved. Germline V gives CDR1 DFQATT, CDR2 SNEGSKA (reference sequence). V was cut by 3 bases and J by 1 base, with 6 bases left in between. The CDR3 spans 12 residues. CDR3 in amino acids: CSASAGNTEAFF. The sequenced part of the CDR3 DNA is TGCAGTGCTAGTGCCGGGAACACTGAA.

Turning to this clone: The missing CDR3 end, 3 residues past where the read stops, is filled in from the germline J gene. The chain couples TRBV6-2 or TRBV6-3 to TRBJ1-5; 9 nucleotides line up with TRBD1. Trimming removed 10 bases from V and 2 bases from J; junction bases left unmatched: 6. This CDR3 spans 14 amino acids. The germline CDR1 and CDR2 sequences are MNHEY and SVGEGT. CDR3 DNA, as far as it was read: TGTGCCACCGGGCGGACAGGGGGCAATCAGCCC. Its protein is CATGRTGGNQP. The CDR3 in full is CATGRTGGNQPQHF.

Points on this clone: The read terminates 3 residues ahead of where the CDR3 ends, so the germline J gene completes it. V usage is TRBV20-1 and J usage is TRBJ2-1, with 7 bases that match TRBD2. The germline V gene encodes CDR1 DFQATT and CDR2 SNEGSKA (reference sequence). Trimming at V came to 3 bases and at J to 5 bases, leaving 4 bases not matched to a gene. CDR3 length equals 13 residues. The CDR3 bases that were read are TGCAGTGCTAGCGGGGGGTACAACAATGAG. Protein product: CSASGGYNNE. The full CDR3 protein reads CSASGGYNNEQFF.

Details on this clone: The CDR3 end lies 3 residues beyond the end of the read and is filled in from the germline J gene. V and J are TRBV18 and TRBJ1-4, with 8 positions matching TRBD1. Germline-derived CDR1 and CDR2 are KGHSH and LQKENI. V was clipped by 4 bases and J by 2 bases; unmatched bases: 6. The CDR3 spans 16 residues. CDR3 DNA (partial): TGTGCCAGCTCACAATCCAGGGGGCGGACTAATGAAAAA. This codes for CASSQSRGRTNEK. Given in full, the CDR3 is CASSQSRGRTNEKLFF.

With regard to this clone: The sequence runs out 3 residues before the end of the CDR3; the remainder is reconstructed from the germline J gene. This sequence joins TRBV13 and TRBJ2-7; 7 positions match TRBD1. The CDR3 has 15 residues. With V trimmed by 0 bases and J by 2 bases, 4 bases remained unmatched. The germline gives CDR1 PRHDT, CDR2 FYEKMQ (reference sequence). The part of the CDR3 DNA that was read is TGTGCCAGCAGCTTAGGTGTGCAGGGGGCCTACGAG. It is translated as CASSLGVQGAYE. The complete CDR3 reads CASSLGVQGAYEQYF.

Comments on this clone: The CDR3 end falls 3 residues outside the read, so it is completed with the germline J gene. This sequence joins TRBV19 and TRBJ1-4, with 8 bases lining up with TRBD1. Germline CDR1 is LNHDA and CDR2 is SQIVND (reference sequence). The CDR3 is made up of 13 amino acids. V shed 4 bases, J shed 8 bases, and the junction held 3 bases outside the gene matches. Incomplete CDR3 DNA: TGTGCCAGTAGTACGGACAGGGACGAAAAA. Translated: CASSTDRDEK. The complete CDR3 reads CASSTDRDEKLFF.

Regarding this clone: The observed sequence ends 3 residues before the CDR3 terminus, with the missing tail filled in from the germline J gene. The chain employs TRBV7-6 and TRBJ1-1, with a possible D match to TRBD1 (6 bases). CDR1 and CDR2 (germline): SGHVS, FNYEAQ. CDR3 size: 15 residues. The sequenced part of the CDR3 DNA is TGTGCCAGCAGCGTCGGGGCTGCGACAGGCTTAGAA. This translates into CASSVGAATGLE. The complete CDR3 reads CASSVGAATGLEAFF.

For this clone: The CDR3 end is not reached by the read, which stops 3 residues before it; the germline J gene fills it in. The rearrangement links TRBV11-2 to TRBJ2-2, with D hard to call. Germline V gene sequence: CDR1 SGHAT, CDR2 FQNNGV. The CDR3 covers 14 residues. V lost 0 bases and J lost 2, with 4 bases in between. This chain's CDR3 is CASSLDINTGELFF. CDR3 bases read: TGTGCCAGCAGCTTAGATATAAACACCGGGGAG.

A note on this clone: The sequence runs out 3 residues before the end of the CDR3; the remainder is reconstructed from the germline J gene. This chain connects TRBV9 to TRBJ2-5, with D uncertain. V was shortened by 0 bases and J by 1 base, with 10 bases between the two germline ends. The CDR3 extends over 15 amino acids. Germline assignment: CDR1 SGDLS and CDR2 YYNGEE. CDR3 DNA, as far as it was read: TGTGCCAGCAGCGTAGAGGGCAGGCCCCAAGAGACC. Amino acid sequence: CASSVEGRPQET. The whole CDR3 protein is CASSVEGRPQETQYF.

Comments on this clone: From the germline J gene comes the end of the CDR3, since the read stops 3 residues before it. This rearrangement joins TRBV10-3 to TRBJ1-6; no clear D gene. In germline, CDR1 is ENHRY, CDR2 SYGVKD. This CDR3 comprises 13 residues. The V end was cut by 6 bases, the J end by 8 bases, with 11 bases between. Here the CDR3 reads CAIRPGIDSPLHF. The part of the CDR3 DNA that was read is TGTGCCATCAGACCAGGCATTGATTCACCC.

With respect to this clone: Read data end 3 residues before the CDR3 end; the end is taken from the germline J gene. V usage is TRBV7-3 and J usage is TRBJ2-2; 9 positions match TRBD1. This CDR3 has 16 amino acids. Trimming took 5 bases from V and 4 from J; bases not matched to a gene: 8. Per the germline V gene, CDR1 is SGHTA and CDR2 is FQGTGA. The CDR3 loop is CASSPRDRVATGELFF. The part of the CDR3 DNA that was read is TGTGCCAGCAGCCCCCGGGACAGGGTGGCCACCGGGGAG.